This T cell receptor (beta chain) was captured by sequencing in a study of Graves' ophthalmopathy and Graves' hyperthyroidism. Looking at the study overall: At the time of initial diagnosis and before any treatment, peripheral blood was collected. Study findings and constraints: In blood, most expanded thyroid clonotypes above 0.001 frequency were also detected.

V was pared by 6 bases and J by 4 bases, with 8 bases between. The CDR3 totals 13 residues. CDR1 and CDR2 from the germline V gene are KGHDR and SFDVKD. Diagnostic conclusions were grounded in clinical symptoms, serum thyroxine, TRAb, thyroid ultrasound and orbital computed tomography. Researchers took RNA transcripts and amplified TCR beta CDR3 regions from them. Following a first-round RT-PCR that used HTBI primers, a second-round multiplex PCR was carried out. In TCRdb, the multiplex PCR reads were re-called with MiXCR into one record per CDR3 protein. The table records approximately 480,000 distinct CDR3 sequences, roughly 14% of them present only once. At least ten counts were recorded for this clonotype. The antigen is undetermined.

The rearrangement links TRBV24-1 to TRBJ2-2; D gene unclear. This clonotype originated in a woman younger than 45 with Graves' ophthalmopathy. Sequencing was performed on blood. DNA of the CDR3: TGTGCCACCAGTTCCAGATCCACCGGGGAGCTGTTTTTT. Translation: CATSSRSTGELFF.